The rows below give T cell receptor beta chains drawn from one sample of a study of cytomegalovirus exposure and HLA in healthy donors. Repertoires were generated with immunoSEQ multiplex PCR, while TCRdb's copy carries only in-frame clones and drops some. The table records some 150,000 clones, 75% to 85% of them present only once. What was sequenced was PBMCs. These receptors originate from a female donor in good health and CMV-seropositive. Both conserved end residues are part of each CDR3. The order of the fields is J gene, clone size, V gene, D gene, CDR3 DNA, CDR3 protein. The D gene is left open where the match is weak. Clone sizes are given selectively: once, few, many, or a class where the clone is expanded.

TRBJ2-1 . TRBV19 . TGTGCCAGTAGTGAGTATGGGGGCGGCGATGAGCAGTTCTTC CASSEYGGGDEQFF
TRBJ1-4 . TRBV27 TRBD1 TGTGCCAGCAGCCCAAGGACAGGGAGTGAAAAACTGTTTTTT CASSPRTGSEKLFF
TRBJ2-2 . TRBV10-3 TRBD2 TGTGCCAGCAGAGGGACTAGCGCAACCCCCGGGGAGCTGTTTTTT CASRGTSATPGELFF
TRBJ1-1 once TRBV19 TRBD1 TGTGCCAGTAGTAAATCCACCGGGACAGTCAACACTGAAGCTTTCTTT CASSKSTGTVNTEAFF
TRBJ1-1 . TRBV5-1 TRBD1 TGCGCCAGCAGCTTCTTGGGACAGGGAGGGACTGAAGCTTTCTTT CASSFLGQGGTEAFF
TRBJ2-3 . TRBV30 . TGTGCCTTGGACATTGGCACAGATACGCAGTATTTT CALDIGTDTQYF
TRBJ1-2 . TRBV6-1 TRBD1 TGTGCCAGCCGGACAGGGCAAGGCCCCTATGGCTACACCTTC CASRTGQGPYGYTF
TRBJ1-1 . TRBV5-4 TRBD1 TGTGCCAGCAGCGAAGACAGGGGGCATGGTTTTACTGAAGCTTTCTTT CASSEDRGHGFTEAFF
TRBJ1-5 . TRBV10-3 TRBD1 TGTGCCATCAGTGAGTCGATATCGGGACAGAGCAATCAGCCCCAGCATTTT CAISESISGQSNQPQHF
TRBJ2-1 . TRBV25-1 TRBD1 TGTGCCAGCAGTGAATATGGACAGGGGGGGTACAATGAGCAGTTCTTC CASSEYGQGGYNEQFF
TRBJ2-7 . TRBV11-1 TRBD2 TGTGCCAGCGGGTGGCGGGAGTCGGGGGAGCAGTACTTC CASGWRESGEQYF
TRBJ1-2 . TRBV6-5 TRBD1 TGTGCCAGCACGGACAGGGAAGCTAACTATGGCTACACCTTC CASTDREANYGYTF
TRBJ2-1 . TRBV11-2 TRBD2 TGTGCCAGCAGCTTGAGCGGGACTTGGGGCAATGAGCAGTTCTTC CASSLSGTWGNEQFF
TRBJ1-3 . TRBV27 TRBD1 TGTGCCAGCAGTCCCTCTCCAGACAGGGGGTCTGGAAACACCATATATTTT CASSPSPDRGSGNTIYF
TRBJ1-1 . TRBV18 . TGTGCCAGCTCACCGGATAACAGGCAGAACACTGAAGCTTTCTTT CASSPDNRQNTEAFF
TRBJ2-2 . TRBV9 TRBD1 TGTGCCAGCACCACAGGGGCTAGCCGGACCGGGGAGCTGTTTTTT CASTTGASRTGELFF
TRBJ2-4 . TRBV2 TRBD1 TGTGCCAGCACGAAAGACAGGGGAGGCAAAAACATTCAGTACTTC CASTKDRGGKNIQYF
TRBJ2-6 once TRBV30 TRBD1 TGTGCCTGGAGCACAGGGGGCTCTGGGGCCAACGTCCTGACTTTC CAWSTGGSGANVLTF
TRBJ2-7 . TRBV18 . TGTGCCAGCTCACCATCAGGAAGCTCCTACGAGCAGTACTTC CASSPSGSSYEQYF
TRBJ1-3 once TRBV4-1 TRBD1 TGCGCCAGCAGCCATTACAGGGGGCAGTCGGGAAACACCATATATTTT CASSHYRGQSGNTIYF
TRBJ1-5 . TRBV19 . TGTGCCAGTAGTCCGACCCAGGATCAGCCCCAGCATTTT CASSPTQDQPQHF
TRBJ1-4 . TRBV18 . TGTGCCAGCTCACCTTTGAGGGAAGGTGAAAAACTGTTTTTT CASSPLREGEKLFF
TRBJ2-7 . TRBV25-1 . TGTGCCAGCAGTGACCTTGAGGTGGGCGGGCCCTACGAGCAGTACTTC CASSDLEVGGPYEQYF
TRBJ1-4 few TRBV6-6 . TGTGCCAGCAGTGGCGGAGGGGAAAAACTGTTTTTT CASSGGGEKLFF
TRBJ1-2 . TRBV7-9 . TGTGCCAGCACCAAGTTAGAGGGAGACCATGGCTACACCTTC CASTKLEGDHGYTF
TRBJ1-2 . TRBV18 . TGTGCCAGCTCGCCTAGCAACGGGGGAGGCTACACCTTC CASSPSNGGGYTF
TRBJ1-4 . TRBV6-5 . TGTGCCAGCAGGGCCCGGGACACCTATAATGAAAAACTGTTTTTT CASRARDTYNEKLFF
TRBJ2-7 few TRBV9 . TGTGCCAGCAGCGTATCCCAGGGTACCCACGAGCAGTACTTC CASSVSQGTHEQYF
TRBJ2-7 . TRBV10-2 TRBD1 TGCGCCAGCAGCCTTCTCGGACGGGACAGCTCCTACGAGCAGTACTTC CASSLLGRDSSYEQYF